Listed below are T cell receptor beta chains from one sample, sequenced in a study of tumor and adjacent non-tumor tissue in lung cancer. TCRdb used MiXCR to reprocess the multiplex PCR reads, holding one entry per CDR3 protein. This table holds about 98,000 distinct CDR3 sequences, 80% found once. The material sequenced was distant non-tumor lung tissue. The origin of the receptors is a man aged 55 to 70 with small cell lung cancer. Both conserved end residues are part of each CDR3. A D gene is named only where the DNA matches it firmly. Rows give clone size only sometimes, using once, few, many, or a class for an expanded clone.

v_gene	j_gene	abundance	d_gene	CDR3aa	CDR3nt
TRBV6-5	TRBJ2-1	-	-	CASSYSIWGVADNEQLF	TGTGCCAGCAGTTACTCCATCTGGGGAGTAGCGGACAATGAGCAGCTCTTC
TRBV4-2	TRBJ1-1	-	-	CSSSPARDRVTEAFF	TGTTCCAGCAGCCCAGCACGGGATAGGGTCACTGAAGCTTTCTTT
TRBV5-1	TRBJ2-1	-	-	CASSTDIHNEQFF	TGCGCCAGCAGTACGGACATACACAATGAGCAGTTTTTC
TRBV6-1	TRBJ1-4	-	-	CASSERGEGEKLFF	TGTGCCAGCAGTGAAAGGGGGGAGGGTGAAAAACTGTTTTTT
TRBV11-2	TRBJ2-7	medium-sized	TRBD1	CASTHQGQGAGEQYF	TGTGCCAGCACTCATCAAGGACAGGGGGCTGGCGAGCAGTACTTC
TRBV12-3/TRBV12-4	TRBJ1-1	-	-	CASSLRQDAEAFF	TGTGCCAGCAGCCTAAGACAGGATGCTGAAGCTTTCTTT
TRBV6-5	TRBJ2-1	-	TRBD2	CTNSYSTWGLANNEQFF	TGTACCAACAGTTACTCGACCTGGGGACTAGCGAACAATGAGCAGTTCTTC
TRBV6-5	TRBJ2-4	-	-	CARSRGPGFIQYF	TGTGCCAGGAGCCGGGGACCGGGGTTCATTCAGTACTTC
TRBV11-2	TRBJ2-2	-	-	CTSSLEVNGEVFF	TGTACCAGCAGCTTAGAGGTTAACGGGGAGGTGTTTTTT
TRBV14	TRBJ2-1	once	-	CASNQKGTSYNKQFF	TGTGCCAGCAACCAAAAGGGGACGTCCTACAATAAGCAGTTCTTC
TRBV29-1	TRBJ2-5	-	TRBD1	CSVLDRGRVETQYF	TGCAGCGTCCTGGACAGGGGTAGAGTAGAGACCCAGTACTTC
TRBV7-9	TRBJ1-2	once	-	CASGPQGADYGYTF	TGTGCCAGCGGTCCTCAGGGAGCCGACTATGGCTACACCTTC
TRBV5-1	TRBJ2-1	many	-	CASSLESSWHNEQFF	TGCGCCAGCAGCTTGGAGTCTAGTTGGCACAATGAGCAGTTCTTC
TRBV18	TRBJ1-1	many	-	CASSPERSSGSNTEAFF	TGTGCCAGCTCACCAGAACGGTCATCCGGCTCGAACACTGAAGCTTTCTTT
TRBV7-8	TRBJ2-2	-	-	CASSYRRPGDGVLSF	TGTGCCAGCAGCTACAGAAGACCTGGGGACGGGGTGCTGTCTTTT
TRBV30	TRBJ1-2	once	-	CAWTKSQGPTGDGYTF	TGTGCCTGGACGAAATCACAGGGCCCGACCGGTGATGGCTACACCTTC
TRBV20-1	TRBJ2-1	-	TRBD2	CSARDAPLAGRSSYNEQSF	TGCAGTGCTAGAGATGCCCCACTAGCGGGAAGGAGCTCCTACAATGAGCAGTCCTTC
TRBV10-2	TRBJ2-7	-	TRBD1	CASSHRGQEGLSNEQYF	TGCGCCAGCAGTCACAGGGGACAGGAGGGCCTGTCGAACGAGCAGTACTTC
TRBV11-3	TRBJ2-3	-	-	CASSGIESGSSTDTQYF	TGTGCTAGCAGCGGAATAGAGAGCGGTTCCTCCACCGATACGCAGTATTTT
TRBV6-5	TRBJ2-3	-	-	CASSYPGVAARDTQYF	TGCGCCAGCAGCTACCCCGGAGTAGCGGCTAGAGATACGCAGTATTTT
TRBV6-1	TRBJ2-7	many	TRBD2	CASTLGGLASYEQYF	TGTGCCAGCACCCTGGGGGGACTAGCCTCCTACGAGCAGTACTTC
TRBV5-5	TRBJ2-1	once	-	CASRPRTTSLSNNEQFF	TGTGCCAGCAGGCCCCGGACGACTTCCCTCTCAAACAATGAGCAGTTCTTC
TRBV12-3/TRBV12-4	TRBJ2-2	-	-	CASTFDYPNTGELLF	TGTGCCAGCACTTTTGACTACCCAAACACCGGGGAGCTGTTATTT
TRBV5-5	TRBJ1-2	-	-	CARSFRGPRGDHYGYTF	TGTGCCAGGAGCTTCCGGGGCCCGAGGGGGGACCACTATGGCTACACCTTC
TRBV7-8	TRBJ2-5	-	TRBD1	CASTRDRGVTQYF	TGTGCCAGCACCCGAGACAGGGGAGTGACCCAGTACTTC
TRBV21-1	TRBJ1-3	many	-	CASSARSSGNTIYF	TGTGCCAGCAGCGCCCGGTCCTCTGGAAACACCATATATTTT
TRBV27	TRBJ1-1	many	TRBD1	CASRQGVSEAFF	TGTGCCAGCAGACAGGGGGTATCTGAAGCTTTCTTT
TRBV11-1	TRBJ2-1	-	TRBD2	CACSSESRTSGSSNEQLF	TGTGCCTGCAGCTCAGAATCGAGGACTAGCGGGAGTAGTAATGAGCAGCTCTTC
TRBV11-2	TRBJ1-3	-	-	CASNLEETNTIYF	TGTGCCAGCAACTTAGAAGAGACAAACACCATATATTTT
TRBV5-1	TRBJ2-1	-	-	CARSFKQPSSYNEQFF	TGCGCCAGAAGCTTTAAGCAGCCAAGCTCCTACAATGAGCAGTTCTTC
TRBV5-1	TRBJ2-2	few	TRBD2	CASSLSGTSGRKHPGELFF	TGCGCCAGCAGCTTGTCCGGGACTAGCGGGAGAAAGCACCCCGGGGAGCTGTTTTTT
TRBV6-5	TRBJ2-1	-	TRBD2	CASSYHIPGLAGVYNEQFF	TGTGCCAGCAGTTACCATATACCTGGACTAGCGGGAGTATACAATGAGCAGTTCTTC
TRBV10-1	TRBJ1-2	-	TRBD1	CASRDRGRGTYTF	TGCGCCAGCAGGGACAGGGGCAGGGGTACCTACACCTTC
TRBV20-1	TRBJ2-1	-	TRBD2	CRARGLRGIAGAPNELFF	TGCAGAGCTAGAGGACTTAGGGGCATAGCGGGAGCTCCCAATGAGCTGTTCTTC
TRBV12-3/TRBV12-4	TRBJ2-2	-	TRBD1	CASSFSGTDTEELFF	TGTGCTAGCAGTTTCTCCGGGACAGACACCGAGGAGCTGTTTTTT
TRBV6-2/TRBV6-3	TRBJ1-5	-	-	CASRSRGWDEPQHF	TGTGCTAGCAGGTCCCGGGGGTGGGATGAGCCCCAGCATTTT
TRBV20-1	TRBJ2-3	-	-	CSARVIKGRDTQYF	TGCAGTGCTAGAGTCATTAAGGGCAGAGATACGCAGTATTTT
TRBV6-5	TRBJ2-7	-	TRBD1	CTSTSRQGVYEQYF	TGTACCAGCACTTCGAGACAGGGGGTTTACGAGCAGTACTTC